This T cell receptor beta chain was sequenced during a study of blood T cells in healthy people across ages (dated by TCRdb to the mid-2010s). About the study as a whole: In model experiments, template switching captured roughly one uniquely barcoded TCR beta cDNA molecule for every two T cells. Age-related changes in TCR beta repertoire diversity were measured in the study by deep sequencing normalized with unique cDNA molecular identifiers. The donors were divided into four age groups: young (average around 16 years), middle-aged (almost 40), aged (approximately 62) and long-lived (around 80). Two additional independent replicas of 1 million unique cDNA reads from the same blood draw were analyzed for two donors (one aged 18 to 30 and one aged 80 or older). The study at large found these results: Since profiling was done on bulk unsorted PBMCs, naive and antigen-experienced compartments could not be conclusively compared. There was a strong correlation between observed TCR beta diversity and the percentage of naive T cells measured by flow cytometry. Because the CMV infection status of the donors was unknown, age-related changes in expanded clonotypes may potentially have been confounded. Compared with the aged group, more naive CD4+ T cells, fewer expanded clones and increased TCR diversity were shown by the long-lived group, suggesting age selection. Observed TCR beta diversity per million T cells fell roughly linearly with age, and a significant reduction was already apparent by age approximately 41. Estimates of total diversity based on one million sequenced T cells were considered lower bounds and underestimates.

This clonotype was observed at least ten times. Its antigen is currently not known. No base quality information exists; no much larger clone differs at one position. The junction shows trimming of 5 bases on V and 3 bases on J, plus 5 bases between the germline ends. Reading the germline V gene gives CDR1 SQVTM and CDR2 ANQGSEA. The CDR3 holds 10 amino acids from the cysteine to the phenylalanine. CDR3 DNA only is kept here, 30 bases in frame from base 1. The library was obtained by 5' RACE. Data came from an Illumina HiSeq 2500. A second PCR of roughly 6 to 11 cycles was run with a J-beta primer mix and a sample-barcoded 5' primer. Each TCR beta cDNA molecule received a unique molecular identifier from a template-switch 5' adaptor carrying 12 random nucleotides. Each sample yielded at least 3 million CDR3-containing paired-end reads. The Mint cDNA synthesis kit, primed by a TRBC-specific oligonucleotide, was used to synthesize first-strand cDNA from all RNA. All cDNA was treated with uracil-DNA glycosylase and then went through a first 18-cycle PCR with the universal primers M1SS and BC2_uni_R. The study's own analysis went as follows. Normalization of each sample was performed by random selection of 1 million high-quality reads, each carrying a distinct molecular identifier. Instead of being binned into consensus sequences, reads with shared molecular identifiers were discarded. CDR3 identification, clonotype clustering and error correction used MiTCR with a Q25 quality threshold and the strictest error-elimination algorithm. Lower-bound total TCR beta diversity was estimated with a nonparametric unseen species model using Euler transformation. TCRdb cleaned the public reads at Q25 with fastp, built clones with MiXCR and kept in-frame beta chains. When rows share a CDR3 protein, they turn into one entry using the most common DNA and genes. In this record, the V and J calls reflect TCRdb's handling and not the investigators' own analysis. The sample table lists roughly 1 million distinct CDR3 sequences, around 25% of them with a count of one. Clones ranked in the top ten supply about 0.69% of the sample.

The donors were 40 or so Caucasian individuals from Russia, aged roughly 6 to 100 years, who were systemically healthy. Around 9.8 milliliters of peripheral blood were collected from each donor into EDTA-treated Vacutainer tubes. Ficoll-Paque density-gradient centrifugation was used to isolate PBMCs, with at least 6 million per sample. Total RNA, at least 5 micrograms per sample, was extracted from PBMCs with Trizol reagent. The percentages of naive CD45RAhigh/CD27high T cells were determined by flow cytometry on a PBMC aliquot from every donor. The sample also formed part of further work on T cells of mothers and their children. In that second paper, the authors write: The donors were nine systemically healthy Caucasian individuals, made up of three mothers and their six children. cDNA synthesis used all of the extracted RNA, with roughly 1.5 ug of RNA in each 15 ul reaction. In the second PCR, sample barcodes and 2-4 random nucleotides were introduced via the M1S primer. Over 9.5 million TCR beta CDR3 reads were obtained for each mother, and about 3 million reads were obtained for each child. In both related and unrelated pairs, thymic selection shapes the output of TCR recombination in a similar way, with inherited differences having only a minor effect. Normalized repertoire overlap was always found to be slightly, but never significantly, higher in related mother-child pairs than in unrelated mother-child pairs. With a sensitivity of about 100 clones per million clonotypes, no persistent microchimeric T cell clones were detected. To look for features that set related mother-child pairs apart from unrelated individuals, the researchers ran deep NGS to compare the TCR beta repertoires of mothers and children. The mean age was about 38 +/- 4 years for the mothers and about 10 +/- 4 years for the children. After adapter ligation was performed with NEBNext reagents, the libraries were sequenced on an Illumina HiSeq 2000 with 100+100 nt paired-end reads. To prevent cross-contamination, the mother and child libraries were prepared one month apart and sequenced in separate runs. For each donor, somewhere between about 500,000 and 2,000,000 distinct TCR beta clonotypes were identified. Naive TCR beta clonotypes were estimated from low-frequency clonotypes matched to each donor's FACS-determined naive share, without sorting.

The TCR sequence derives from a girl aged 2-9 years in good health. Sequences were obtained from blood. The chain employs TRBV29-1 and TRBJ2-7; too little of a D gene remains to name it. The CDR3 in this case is CSVLGYEQYF. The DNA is TGCAGCGTTCTGGGCTACGAGCAGTACTTC.